This is a list of T cell receptor beta chains from one sample in a study of T cells in Graves' hyperthyroidism and ophthalmopathy. TCRdb used MiXCR to reprocess the multiplex PCR reads, holding one entry per CDR3 protein. Altogether about 400,000 distinct CDR3 sequences are present, roughly 14% being singletons, with the ten largest covering 13%. The sample consisted of blood. All receptors come from a man younger than 35 with Graves' ophthalmopathy. CDR3s include the opening cysteine and the closing phenylalanine or tryptophan. D genes are given only for firm matches.

d_call v_call cdr3_aa
TRBD2 TRBV3-1 CASRRVGGGSQETQYF
- TRBV18 CASSPLEGGYEQYF
- TRBV6-1 CASSPGGGVGTEAFF
- TRBV2 CATGQGGSSYEQYF
- TRBV3-1 CASSQGSPLHF
- TRBV28 CASSPVSRGQETQYF
- TRBV5-1 CTSSFPGDDTQYF
- TRBV5-1 CASSLKGVAGNTIYF
- TRBV9 CASSVFHLPYNEQFF
- TRBV7-9 CASSLEGGLTEAFF
TRBD2 TRBV9 CASTGTSESYEQYF
- TRBV7-9 CASSPLRGPDWDEQFF
- TRBV12-5 CASGWGQHEQFF
- TRBV7-9 CASSLATYEQYF
TRBD1 TRBV29-1 CSVGTGATYEQYF
- TRBV14 CASSQDSAVWQPNTGELFF
- TRBV5-1 CASRFPAGELFF
- TRBV5-1 CASSLEGEETEAFF
- TRBV10-3 CAISESAGKNGNTIYF
- TRBV6-1 CASSGQEDTEAFF
- TRBV5-8 CASSLGTHGYTF
- TRBV6-2/TRBV6-3 CASSYMATGQPQHF
TRBD2 TRBV5-1 CASSLALAGRRELFF
TRBD1 TRBV11-2 CASRQGWNYGYTF
- TRBV2 CASSDQGGYYEQYF
TRBD2 TRBV11-3 CASSGGTSGFKEQFF
- TRBV7-2 CASSLGWVELAETQYF
TRBD1 TRBV6-1 CASSGDRAVYGYTF
- TRBV12-3/TRBV12-4 CASSLGQQNEQFF
- TRBV19 CASSMERGREQFF
TRBD1 TRBV25-1 CASSVTGVTQPQHF
- TRBV3-1 CASSREGSKNIQYF
- TRBV5-1 CASSPGEPTDTQYF
- TRBV6-1 CASKEGSPDSGNTIYF
TRBD1 TRBV3-1 CASSHPRQGAGDTQYF
TRBD2 TRBV4-1 CASSQGSWVAGGQETQYF
- TRBV27 CASSPQRGGRQPQHF
TRBD1 TRBV6-1 CASSTPEDRYTDTQYF
TRBD2 TRBV3-1 CASSRLAGALADTQYF
- TRBV6-1 CASRHPTGDTQYF
- TRBV2 CASRSLVDTQYF
- TRBV10-3 CAISDPSGGLANYGYTF
- TRBV18 CASSPFPGPYYEQYF
- TRBV19 CASSIFDLDTEAFF
TRBD2 TRBV5-1 CASSLEREPDTQYF
- TRBV5-6 CASSTAGAGQPQHF
- TRBV6-2/TRBV6-3 CASSYSIEGRLSGNTIYF
- TRBV20-1 CSARETPRGEAPGQPQHF
- TRBV7-8 CASSLVQGTEQFF
- TRBV29-1 CSVVGVEAFF
- TRBV27 CASSLLRLETQYF
TRBD2 TRBV7-9 CASSLTLAADTQYF
TRBD2 TRBV30 CAWSEGTSGGADTQYF
- TRBV9 CASSVEGNSPLHF
TRBD2 TRBV13 CASSFGGRALDEQFF
TRBD1 TRBV2 CASVRTGSSYNEQFF
- TRBV29-1 CSVISGFFKEGNQPQHF
TRBD2 TRBV6-1 CASSYSGSGNEQFF
TRBD1 TRBV11-2 CASSWNRGDEKLFF